The 11 T cell receptor beta chains given below trace back to one sample, sequenced in a study of Ad26.COV2.S vaccination and SARS-CoV-2 variants. Sequencing was performed with immunoSEQ multiplex PCR; in TCRdb, only in-frame clones are kept and a portion is missing. The sample includes more than 300,000 clones, around 88% of them seen just once. The sample's treatment: 15 to 20 received Ad26.COV2.S at low or high dose, single or two shots; about 5 received placebo; per-sample allocation not given. Sampling took place 63 days after the first vaccine or placebo injection. The specimen comprised peripheral blood, sampled in a trial of Ad26.COV2.S vaccine versus placebo. The origin of the receptors is a person between 18 and 60 years old who received the Ad26.COV2.S COVID-19 vaccine or a placebo.

This chain uses TRBV3-1 (or the pseudogene TRBV3-2) with TRBJ2-1; D might be TRBD2 (7 bases). Trimming left V 4 bases short and J 7 bases short, with 20 bases between. The length of the CDR3 is 16 residues. Germline CDR1 is LGHDT and CDR2 is YNNKEL (reference sequence). CDR3 coding DNA: TGTGCCAGCAGCCCTGGGCCGGTGGGGAGGGGGAATGAGCAGTTCTTC. Its translation: CASSPGPVGRGNEQFF.

The chain uses TRBV2 and TRBJ2-1, with D perhaps given as TRBD1 or TRBD2 (6 bases each). Germline values: CDR1 SNHLY, CDR2 FYNNEI. CDR3 length equals 14 residues. V lost 7 bases and J lost 2, with 12 bases in between. CDR3 in amino acids: CASNRDSAYNEQFF. The CDR3 DNA is TGTGCCAGCAACAGGGACTCAGCCTACAATGAGCAGTTCTTC. Together with reference TRBV2 and TRBJ2-1, the CDR3 gives the full variable domain: EPEVTQTPSHQVTQMGQEVILRCVPISNHLYFYWYRQILGQKVEFLVSFYNNEISEKSEIFDDQFSVERPDGSNFTLKIRSTKLEDSAMYFCASNRDSAYNEQFFGPGTRLTVL.

This clone was found once. The chain carries TRBV3-1 (or the pseudogene TRBV3-2) and TRBJ1-6; D unresolved. Trimming stripped 1 base from V and 3 bases from J, with 7 bases between. The CDR3 runs 15 residues. Germline loops: CDR1 LGHDT, CDR2 YNNKEL (reference sequence). CDR3 amino acids: CASSQVGVYNSPLHF. CDR3 nucleotide sequence: TGTGCCAGCAGCCAAGTTGGGGTCTATAATTCACCCCTCCACTTT.

The chain links TRBV7-3 to TRBJ2-5; TRBD2 agrees at 7 bases. This CDR3 is built from 15 residues. Trimming cost V 0 bases and J 2 bases; bases outside gene matches: 3. The germline gives CDR1 SGHTA, CDR2 FQGTGA. CDR3 bases: TGTGCCAGCAGCTTAACTGGGACTACTCAAGAGACCCAGTACTTC. The encoded protein is CASSLTGTTQETQYF.

The J gene is TRBJ2-7, the V gene TRBV28; 13 bases agree with TRBD2. The CDR3 has 16 residues. The V segment lost 3 bases and the J segment 4 bases; nucleotides outside the gene matches: 6. CDR1 and CDR2 (germline): MDHEN, SYDVKM. Here the CDR3 reads CASSFLLAGGDYEQYF. CDR3 nucleotides: TGTGCCAGCAGTTTTTTACTAGCGGGAGGGGATTACGAGCAGTACTTC.

The chain carries TRBV29-1 and TRBJ1-1; 8 bases align to TRBD1. The CDR3 consists of 10 residues. Germline assignment: CDR1 SQVTM and CDR2 ANQGSEA. The V segment lost 8 bases and the J segment 10 bases; nucleotides outside the gene matches: 6. The DNA for the CDR3 is TGCAGCTTAGGACAGGGTGGAGCTTTCTTT. Protein: CSLGQGGAFF.

The sample holds many counts of this clone. The CDR3 bases are TGTGCCAGTAGTACGTCAGGGGGCGGGTCGTACACCGGGGAGCTGTTTTTT. Translation: CASSTSGGGSYTGELFF. The V call is TRBV19, the J call TRBJ2-2; 8 bases match TRBD1. CDR3 length: 17 amino acids. After removal of 4 bases from V and 3 bases from J, the junction contained 10 bases not matched to a gene. Germline CDR1 reads LNHDA; CDR2 reads SQIVND (reference sequence). The full variable domain, rest sourced from reference TRBV19 and TRBJ2-2, is DGGITQSPKYLFRKEGQNVTLSCEQNLNHDAMYWYRQDPGQGLRLIYYSQIVNDFQKGDIAEGYSVSREKKESFPLTVTSAQKNPTAFYLCASSTSGGGSYTGELFFGEGSRLTVL.

This chain connects TRBV29-1 to TRBJ1-4; the match to TRBD1 covers 7 bases. V dropped 0 bases and J dropped 13; count of bases not matched to a gene: 14. The germline CDR1 and CDR2 sequences are SQVTM and ANQGSEA. The CDR3 extends over 15 amino acids. CDR3 nucleotides: TGCAGCGTTGAAGAGGGCACAGGGGCCCGAGGGCGACTGTTTTTT. It encodes CSVEEGTGARGRLFF.

The rearrangement links TRBV27 to TRBJ1-5; 7 bases align to TRBD1. This CDR3 region has 16 residues. The ends lost 0 bases at V and 3 bases at J; junction bases unmatched: 5. Per germline, CDR1 MNHEY and CDR2 SMNVEV (reference sequence). In nucleotides, the CDR3 is TGTGCCAGCAGTTTATCTGCCGGGACAGTCAATCAGCCCCAGCATTTT. This encodes CASSLSAGTVNQPQHF.

The J gene is TRBJ2-2, the V gene TRBV29-1, with D perhaps matching TRBD1 or TRBD2 (6 bases each). V lost 4 bases and J lost 0, with 12 bases in between. CDR1 and CDR2 from the germline V gene are SQVTM and ANQGSEA. The CDR3 runs to 15 residues. The CDR3 here is CSVVEGGPNTGELFF. The CDR3 DNA reads TGCAGCGTTGTAGAGGGGGGACCGAACACCGGGGAGCTGTTTTTT.

The rearrangement uses TRBV6-1 and TRBJ1-4; possibly TRBD1 for D (6 bases). This CDR3 contains 20 residues. The germline V and J ends were trimmed by 3 bases and 0 bases, with 23 bases remaining between them. CDR1 is MNHNS and CDR2 is SASEGT in the germline V gene. The CDR3, as DNA: TGTGCCAGCAGTGATTCTACGCGCACCGGGACACCAACAACTAATGAAAAACTGTTTTTT. Translation gives CASSDSTRTGTPTTNEKLFF.